This record covers a single T cell receptor beta chain. Its antigen is still unknown. Random hexamers served to reverse transcribe roughly 0.5 to 1 ug RNA. TCRdb re-derived calls from the immunoSEQ multiplex PCR reads in MiXCR, one entry per CDR3 protein. The top ten hold 0.098% of the sample, which has approximately 190,000 distinct CDR3 sequences, approximately 94% seen once. The germline CDR1 and CDR2 sequences are LGHDT and YNNKEL (reference sequence). V lost 1 base and J 0 bases, leaving 0 bases between the germline ends. The length of the CDR3 is 13 residues. These data belong to a study of CD8 T cells in Susac syndrome. General study points: The CD4+ T cell repertoires that were profiled in Susac syndrome showed no clonal expansion.

The sequence derives from a human donor with Susac syndrome. V usage is TRBV3-1 and J usage is TRBJ2-2; D gene unclear. Sequencing was done on a sample of CD4+ T cells from PBMCs. The CDR3 sequence: CASSQANTGELFF. CDR3 coding DNA: TGTGCCAGCAGCCAAGCGAACACCGGGGAGCTGTTTTTT.